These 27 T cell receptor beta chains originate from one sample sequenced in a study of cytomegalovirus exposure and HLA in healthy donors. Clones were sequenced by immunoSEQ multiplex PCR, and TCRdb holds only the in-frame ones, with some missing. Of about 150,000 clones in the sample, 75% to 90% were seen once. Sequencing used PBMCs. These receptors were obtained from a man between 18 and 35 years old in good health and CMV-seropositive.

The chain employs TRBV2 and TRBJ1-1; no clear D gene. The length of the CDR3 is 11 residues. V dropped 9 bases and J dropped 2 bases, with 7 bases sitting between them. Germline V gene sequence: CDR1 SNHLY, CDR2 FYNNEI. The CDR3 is CARSRNTEAFF. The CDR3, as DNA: TGTGCCAGGTCGCGAAACACTGAAGCTTTCTTT.

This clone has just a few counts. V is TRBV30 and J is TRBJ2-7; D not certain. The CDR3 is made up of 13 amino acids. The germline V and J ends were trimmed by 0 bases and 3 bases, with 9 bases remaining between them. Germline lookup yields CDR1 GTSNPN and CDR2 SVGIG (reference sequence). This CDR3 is CAWSVGQLYEQYF. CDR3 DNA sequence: TGTGCCTGGAGTGTTGGGCAGCTCTACGAGCAGTACTTC. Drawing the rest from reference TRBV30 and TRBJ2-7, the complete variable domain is SQTIHQWPATLVQPVGSPLSLECTVEGTSNPNLYWYRQAAGRGLQLLFYSVGIGQISSEVPQNLSASRPQDRQFILSSKKLLLSDSGFYLCAWSVGQLYEQYFGPGTRLTVT.

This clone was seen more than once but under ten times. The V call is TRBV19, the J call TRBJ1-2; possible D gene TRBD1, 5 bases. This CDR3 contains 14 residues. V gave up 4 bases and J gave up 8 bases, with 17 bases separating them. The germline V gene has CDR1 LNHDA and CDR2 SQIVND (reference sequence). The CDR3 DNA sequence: TGTGCCAGTAGTACCAGTTGGGGCGCGAACGGCTACACCTTC. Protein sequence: CASSTSWGANGYTF.

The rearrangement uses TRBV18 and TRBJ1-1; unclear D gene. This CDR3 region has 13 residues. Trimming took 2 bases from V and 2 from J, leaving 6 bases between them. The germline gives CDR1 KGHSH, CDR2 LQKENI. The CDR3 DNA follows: TGTGCCAGCTCACCAACAGCAAACACTGAAGCTTTCTTT. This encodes CASSPTANTEAFF. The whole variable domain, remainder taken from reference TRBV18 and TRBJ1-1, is NAGVMQNPRHLVRRRGQEARLRCSPMKGHSHVYWYRQLPEEGLKFMVYLQKENIIDESGMPKERFSAEFPKEGPSILRIQQVVRGDSAAYFCASSPTANTEAFFGQGTRLTVV.

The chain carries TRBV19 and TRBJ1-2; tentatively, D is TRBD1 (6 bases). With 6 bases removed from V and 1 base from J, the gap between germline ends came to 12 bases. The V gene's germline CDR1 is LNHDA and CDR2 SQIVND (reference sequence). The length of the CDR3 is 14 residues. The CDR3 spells CASRPDSLNYGYTF. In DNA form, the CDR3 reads TGTGCCAGTAGGCCGGACAGCCTTAACTATGGCTACACCTTC.

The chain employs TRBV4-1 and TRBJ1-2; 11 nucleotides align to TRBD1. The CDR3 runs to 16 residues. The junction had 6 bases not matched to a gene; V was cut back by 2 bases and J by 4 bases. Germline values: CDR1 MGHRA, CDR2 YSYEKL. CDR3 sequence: CASSQTPGQGVYGYTF. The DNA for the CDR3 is TGCGCCAGCAGCCAAACGCCGGGACAGGGGGTCTATGGCTACACCTTC.

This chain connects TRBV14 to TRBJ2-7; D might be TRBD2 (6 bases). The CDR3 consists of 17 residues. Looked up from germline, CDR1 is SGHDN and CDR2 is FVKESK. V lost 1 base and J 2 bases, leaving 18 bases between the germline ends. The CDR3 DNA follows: TGTGCCAGCAGCCAAGCCCGGGGAGGACTGGCCCCCTACGAGCAGTACTTC. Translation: CASSQARGGLAPYEQYF.

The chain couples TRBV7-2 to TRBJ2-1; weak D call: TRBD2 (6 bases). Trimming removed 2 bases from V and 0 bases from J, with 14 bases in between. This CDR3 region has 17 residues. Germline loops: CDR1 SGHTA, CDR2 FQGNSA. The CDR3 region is CASSLKWDLSSYNEQFF. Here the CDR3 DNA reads TGTGCCAGCAGCTTAAAATGGGACTTGAGCTCCTACAATGAGCAGTTCTTC.

DNA for the CDR3: TGCGCCAGCAGCCAAGATTCTAGCACATCCCTCTACGAGCAGTACTTC. It codes for CASSQDSSTSLYEQYF. The rearrangement links TRBV4-1 to TRBJ2-7; TRBD2 might be the D (5 bases). Germline V gene data show CDR1 as MGHRA and CDR2 as YSYEKL. The CDR3 contains 16 residues. Trimming removed 0 bases from V and 3 bases from J, with 15 bases in between.

The CDR3 coding sequence is TGTGCCAGCAGCCCTAGGACAGGGAGGACCGGGGAGCTGTTTTTT. This translates into CASSPRTGRTGELFF. The chain couples TRBV11-2 to TRBJ2-2; 8 nucleotides line up with TRBD1. After removal of 5 bases from V and 5 bases from J, the junction contained 7 bases not matched to a gene. CDR1 and CDR2 (germline): SGHAT, FQNNGV. The CDR3 is made up of 15 amino acids.

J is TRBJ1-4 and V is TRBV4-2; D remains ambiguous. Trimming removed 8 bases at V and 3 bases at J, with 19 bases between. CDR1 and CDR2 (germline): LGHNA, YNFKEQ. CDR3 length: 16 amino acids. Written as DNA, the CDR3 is TGTGCCAGCCGGCTGAATTTTGGAGTCTCTAATGAAAAACTGTTTTTT. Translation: CASRLNFGVSNEKLFF.

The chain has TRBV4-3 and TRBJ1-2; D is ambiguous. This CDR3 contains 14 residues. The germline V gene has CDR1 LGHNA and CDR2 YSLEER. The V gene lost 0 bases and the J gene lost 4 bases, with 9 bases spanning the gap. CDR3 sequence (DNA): TGCGCCAGCAGCCAAGAGGAACAGAGCTATGGCTACACCTTC. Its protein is CASSQEEQSYGYTF.

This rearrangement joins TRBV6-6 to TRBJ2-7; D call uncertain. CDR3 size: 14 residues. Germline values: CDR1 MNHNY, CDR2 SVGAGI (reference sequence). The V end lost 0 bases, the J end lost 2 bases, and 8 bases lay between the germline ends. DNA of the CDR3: TGTGCCAGCAGTTACTCCCCGGAGACCTACGAGCAGTACTTC. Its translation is CASSYSPETYEQYF.

CDR3 amino acids: CASRRLAGDTGELFF. In nucleotides, the CDR3 is TGTGCCAGCAGAAGACTAGCGGGGGACACCGGGGAGCTGTTTTTT. V usage is TRBV11-2 and J usage is TRBJ2-2, with 12 nucleotides matching TRBD2. CDR1 SGHAT and CDR2 FQNNGV come from the germline V gene. The V segment lost 6 bases and the J segment 3 bases; nucleotides outside the gene matches: 2. The CDR3 has 15 residues.

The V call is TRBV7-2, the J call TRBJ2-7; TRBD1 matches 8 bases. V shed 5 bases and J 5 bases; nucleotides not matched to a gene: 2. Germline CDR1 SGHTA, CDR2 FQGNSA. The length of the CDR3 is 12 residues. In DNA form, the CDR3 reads TGTGCCAGCAGCCTGACAGGGGACGAGCAGTACTTC. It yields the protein CASSLTGDEQYF.

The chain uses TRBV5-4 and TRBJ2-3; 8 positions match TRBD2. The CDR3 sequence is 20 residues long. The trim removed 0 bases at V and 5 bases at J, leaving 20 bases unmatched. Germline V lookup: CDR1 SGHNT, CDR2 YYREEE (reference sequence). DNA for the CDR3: TGTGCCAGCAGCTTGGCCAGGGCGGGGGGCGATTTTGCGTCGGGAGATACGCAGTATTTT. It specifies CASSLARAGGDFASGDTQYF.

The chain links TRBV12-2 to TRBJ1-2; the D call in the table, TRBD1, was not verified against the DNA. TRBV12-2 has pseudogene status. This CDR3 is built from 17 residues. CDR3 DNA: TGTGCAAGTCGCCCCCAAGGTGGCAGGGGGGAGGACTATGGCTACACCTTC. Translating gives CASRPQGGRGEDYGYTF.

The CDR3 sequence is CASSRAGLAKETQYF. CDR3 in DNA: TGTGCCAGCAGCCGAGCGGGACTAGCGAAAGAGACCCAGTACTTC. The chain uses TRBV14 and TRBJ2-5, with 10 bases identical to TRBD2. The J segment lost 3 bases and the V segment lost 4 bases, leaving 5 bases of the junction unmatched. CDR1 SGHDN and CDR2 FVKESK come from the germline V gene. The CDR3 has 15 residues. Variable domain in full (rest from reference TRBV14 and TRBJ2-5): EAGVTQFPSHSVIEKGQTVTLRCDPISGHDNLYWYRRVMGKEIKFLLHFVKESKQDESGMPNNRFLAERTGGTYSTLKVQPAELEDSGVYFCASSRAGLAKETQYFGPGTRLLVL.

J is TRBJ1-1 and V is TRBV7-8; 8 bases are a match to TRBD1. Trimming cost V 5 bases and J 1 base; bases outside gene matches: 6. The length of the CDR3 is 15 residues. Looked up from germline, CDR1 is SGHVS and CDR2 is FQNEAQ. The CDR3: CASSLGTGENTEAFF. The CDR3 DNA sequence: TGTGCCAGCAGCCTCGGGACAGGAGAGAACACTGAAGCTTTCTTT.

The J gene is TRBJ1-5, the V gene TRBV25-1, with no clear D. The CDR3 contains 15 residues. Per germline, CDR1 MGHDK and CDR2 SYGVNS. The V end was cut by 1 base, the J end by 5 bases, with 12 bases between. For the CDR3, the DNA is TGTGCCAGCAGTGAATTAGCAAGGCCGGATCAGCCCCAGCATTTT. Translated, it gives CASSELARPDQPQHF.

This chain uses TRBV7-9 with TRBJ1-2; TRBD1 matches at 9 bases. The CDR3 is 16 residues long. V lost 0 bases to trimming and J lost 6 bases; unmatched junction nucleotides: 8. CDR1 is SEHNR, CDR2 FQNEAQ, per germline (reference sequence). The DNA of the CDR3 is TGTGCCAGCAGCTTAGCAGGGCCTGGACAGGGGCATGGCTACACCTTC. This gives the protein CASSLAGPGQGHGYTF.

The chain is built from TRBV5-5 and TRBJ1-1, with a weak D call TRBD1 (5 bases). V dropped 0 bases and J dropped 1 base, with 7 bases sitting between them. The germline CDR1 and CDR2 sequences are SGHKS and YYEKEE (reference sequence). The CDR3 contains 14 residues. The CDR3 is CASSLAGGNTEAFF. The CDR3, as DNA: TGTGCCAGCAGCTTGGCCGGGGGGAACACTGAAGCTTTCTTT.

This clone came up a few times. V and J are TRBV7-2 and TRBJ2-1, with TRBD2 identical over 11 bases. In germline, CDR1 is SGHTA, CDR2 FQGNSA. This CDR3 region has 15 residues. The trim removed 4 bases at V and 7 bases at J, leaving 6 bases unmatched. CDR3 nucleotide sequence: TGTGCCAGCAGCTCTACTAGCGGGAGCGGGAATGAGCAGTTCTTC. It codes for CASSSTSGSGNEQFF. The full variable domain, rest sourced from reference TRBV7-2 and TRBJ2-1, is GAGVSQSPSNKVTEKGKDVELRCDPISGHTALYWYRQSLGQGLEFLIYFQGNSAPDKSGLPSDRFSAERTGGSVSTLTIQRTQQEDSAVYLCASSSTSGSGNEQFFGPGTRLTVL.

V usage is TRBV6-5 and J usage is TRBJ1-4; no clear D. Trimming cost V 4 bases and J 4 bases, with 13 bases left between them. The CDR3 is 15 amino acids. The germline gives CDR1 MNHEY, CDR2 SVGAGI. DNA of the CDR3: TGTGCCAGCAGTTCGAGTAAAGATCGTAATGAAAAACTGTTTTTT. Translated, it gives CASSSSKDRNEKLFF.

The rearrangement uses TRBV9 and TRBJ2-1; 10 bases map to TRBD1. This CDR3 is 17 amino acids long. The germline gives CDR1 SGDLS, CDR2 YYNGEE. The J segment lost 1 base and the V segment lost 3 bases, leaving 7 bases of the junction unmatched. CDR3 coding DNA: TGTGCCAGCAGCGAGTCGACAGGGGGCGCTTCCTACAATGAGCAGTTCTTC. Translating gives CASSESTGGASYNEQFF.

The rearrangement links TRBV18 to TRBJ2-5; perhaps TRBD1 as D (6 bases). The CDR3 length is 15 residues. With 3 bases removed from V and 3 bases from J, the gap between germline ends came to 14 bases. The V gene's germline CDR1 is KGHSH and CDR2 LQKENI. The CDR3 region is CASSPRQAGEETQYF. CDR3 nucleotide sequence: TGTGCCAGCTCACCCCGACAGGCAGGTGAAGAGACCCAGTACTTC.

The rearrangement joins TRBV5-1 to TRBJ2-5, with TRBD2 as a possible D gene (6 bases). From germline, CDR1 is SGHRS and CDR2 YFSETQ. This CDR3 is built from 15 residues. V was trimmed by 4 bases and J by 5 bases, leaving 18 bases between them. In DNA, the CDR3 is TGCGCCAGCAGCATAGGGAGGAGGTTGGGGGAGACCCAGTACTTC. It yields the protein CASSIGRRLGETQYF.